The 7 T cell receptor beta chains in this list originate from one sample, sequenced in a study of T cell responses to AZD1222 COVID-19 vaccine. This table comes from immunoSEQ multiplex PCR, and its TCRdb copy is limited to in-frame clones, with some not included. Found here are roughly 120,000 clones, around 94% of them singletons; the top ten hold roughly 1.5%. Sequencing was performed on peripheral blood, taken 28 days after the second AZD1222 dose. The receptors originated from an adult who received the AZD1222 COVID-19 vaccine.

CDR3 amino acids: CASSESLGDDEQYF. CDR3 DNA: TGCGCCAGCAGTGAGTCGTTAGGGGACGACGAGCAGTACTTC. The V call is TRBV10-1, the J call TRBJ2-7; perhaps D is TRBD1 or TRBD2 (5 bases each). V lost 0 bases to trimming and J lost 5 bases, with 11 bases between them. Germline V gene sequence: CDR1 WNHNN, CDR2 SYGVQD (reference sequence). The CDR3 has 14 amino acids.

The chain is built from TRBV2 and TRBJ2-1; TRBD1 might be the D (5 bases). The CDR3 sequence is 11 residues long. Trimming stripped 8 bases from V and 9 bases from J, with 11 bases between. Germline V gene lookup returns CDR1 SNHLY and CDR2 FYNNEI. The CDR3 DNA follows: TGTGCCAGCCAAGGGGAAATTGAGCAGTTCTTC. Residues: CASQGEIEQFF.

The CDR3 DNA reads TGTGCCAGTACCCTGCTTGGCAGGGCTACCTCTGGAAACACCATATATTTT. Protein sequence: CASTLLGRATSGNTIYF. The chain carries TRBV19 and TRBJ1-3; D perhaps matches TRBD1 (5 bases). Per the germline V gene, CDR1 is LNHDA and CDR2 is SQIVND (reference sequence). V lost 7 bases and J lost 0, with 19 bases in between. The CDR3 contains 17 residues.

The V and J genes are TRBV30 and TRBJ1-3, with TRBD1 matching 9 bases. The germline V gene encodes CDR1 GTSNPN and CDR2 SVGIG (reference sequence). Losses at the gene ends were 1 base for V and 4 bases for J; bases not matched to a gene: 5. The CDR3 sequence is 15 residues long. The CDR3 sequence is CAWSAMGQGGNTIYF. CDR3 nucleotides: TGTGCCTGGAGTGCCATGGGACAGGGAGGAAACACCATATATTTT.

The count of this clone is one. The chain carries TRBV5-6 and TRBJ2-1; D remains ambiguous. The CDR3 sequence is 15 residues long. In germline, CDR1 is SGHDT, CDR2 YYEEEE. The germline V and J ends were trimmed by 3 bases and 8 bases, with 18 bases remaining between them. The CDR3 bases are TGTGCCAGCAGCTCAAAACCCATGGACCTCGATGAGCAGTTCTTC. Translating gives CASSSKPMDLDEQFF.

Details on this clone: This may stem from a read error, because a much larger clone lies one nucleotide away. This sample also contains other DNA sequences that code for the same CDR3. The rearrangement uses TRBV28 and TRBJ1-1, with a possible D match to TRBD1 (6 bases). V was pared by 9 bases and J by 5 bases, with 22 bases between. The CDR3 consists of 15 residues. Looked up from germline, CDR1 is MDHEN and CDR2 is SYDVKM. CDR3 residues: CASRPLLGGATEAFF. CDR3 bases: TGTGCCAGTAGGCCTCTCTTAGGGGGAGCAACTGAAGCTTTCTTT.

The chain employs TRBV7-3 and TRBJ1-1, with 7 positions matching TRBD1. The V gene end was trimmed by 5 bases and the J gene end by 2 bases; junction bases not matched to a gene: 8. Per the germline V gene, CDR1 is SGHTA and CDR2 is FQGTGA. This CDR3 region has 15 residues. CDR3 protein: CASSPGGVINTEAFF. CDR3 nucleotides: TGTGCCAGCAGCCCAGGGGGGGTCATCAACACTGAAGCTTTCTTT.